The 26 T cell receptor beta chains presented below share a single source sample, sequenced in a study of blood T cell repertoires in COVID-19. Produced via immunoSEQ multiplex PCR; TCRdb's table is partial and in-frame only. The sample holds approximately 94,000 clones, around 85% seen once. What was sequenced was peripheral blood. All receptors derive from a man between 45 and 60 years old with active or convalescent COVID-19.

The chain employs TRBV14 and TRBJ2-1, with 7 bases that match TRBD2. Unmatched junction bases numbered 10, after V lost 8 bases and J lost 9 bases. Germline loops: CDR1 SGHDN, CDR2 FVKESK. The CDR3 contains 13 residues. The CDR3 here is CASGRGGEGEQFF. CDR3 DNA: TGTGCCAGCGGTCGAGGAGGGGAGGGTGAGCAGTTCTTC.

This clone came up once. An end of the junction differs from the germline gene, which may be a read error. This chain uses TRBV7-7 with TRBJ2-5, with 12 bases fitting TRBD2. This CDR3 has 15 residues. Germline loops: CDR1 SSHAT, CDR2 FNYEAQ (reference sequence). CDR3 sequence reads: CASSWTSGTQETQYF. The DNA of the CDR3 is TGTGCTAGCAGCTGGACTAGCGGGACTCAAGAGACCCAGTACTTC.

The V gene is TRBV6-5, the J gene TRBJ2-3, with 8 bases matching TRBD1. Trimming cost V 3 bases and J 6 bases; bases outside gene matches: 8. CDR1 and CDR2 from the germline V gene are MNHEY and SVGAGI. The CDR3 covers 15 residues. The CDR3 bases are TGTGCCAGCAGTTATTCCGGGACAGGAGGGGATACGCAGTATTTT. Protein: CASSYSGTGGDTQYF.

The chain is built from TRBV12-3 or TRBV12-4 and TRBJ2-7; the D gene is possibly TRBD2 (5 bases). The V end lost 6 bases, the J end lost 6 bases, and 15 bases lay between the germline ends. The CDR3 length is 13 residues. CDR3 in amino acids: CASREMGGSEQYF. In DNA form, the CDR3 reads TGTGCCAGCAGAGAGATGGGTGGGAGCGAGCAGTACTTC.

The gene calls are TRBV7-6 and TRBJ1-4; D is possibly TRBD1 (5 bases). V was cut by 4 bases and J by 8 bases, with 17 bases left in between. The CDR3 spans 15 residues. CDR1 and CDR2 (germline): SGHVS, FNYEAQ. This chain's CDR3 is CASSSERGKWEKLFF. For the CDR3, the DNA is TGTGCCAGCAGCTCTGAGCGGGGCAAATGGGAAAAACTGTTTTTT.

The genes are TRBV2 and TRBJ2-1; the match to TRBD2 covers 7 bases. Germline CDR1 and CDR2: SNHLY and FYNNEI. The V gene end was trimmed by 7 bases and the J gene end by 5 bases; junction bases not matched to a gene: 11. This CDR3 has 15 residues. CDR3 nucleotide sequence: TGTGCCAGCATTGCCTTAGCGGGCATCAACAATGAGCAGTTCTTC. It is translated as CASIALAGINNEQFF.

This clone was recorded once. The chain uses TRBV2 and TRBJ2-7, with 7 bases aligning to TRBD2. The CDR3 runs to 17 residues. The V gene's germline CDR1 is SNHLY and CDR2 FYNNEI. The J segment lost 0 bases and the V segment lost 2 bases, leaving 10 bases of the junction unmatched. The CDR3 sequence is CASSEFLGLAASYEQYF. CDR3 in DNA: TGTGCCAGCAGTGAATTCTTGGGGCTAGCGGCCTCCTACGAGCAGTACTTC.

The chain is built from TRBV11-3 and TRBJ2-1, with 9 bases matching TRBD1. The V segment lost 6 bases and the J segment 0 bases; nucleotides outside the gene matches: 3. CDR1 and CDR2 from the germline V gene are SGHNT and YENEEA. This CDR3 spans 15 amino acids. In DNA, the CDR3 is TGTGCCAGCAGGTCGACAGGGGGCTCCTACAATGAGCAGTTCTTC. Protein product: CASRSTGGSYNEQFF.

The CDR3 bases are TGCGCCAGCAGTGAGTCTATCACCGGGGAGCTGTTTTTT. Its translation is CASSESITGELFF. The chain combines TRBV10-1 with TRBJ2-2; D is uncertain. Germline CDR1 reads WNHNN; CDR2 reads SYGVQD (reference sequence). The CDR3 covers 13 residues. The V and J ends lost 0 bases and 4 bases respectively, with 3 bases between them.

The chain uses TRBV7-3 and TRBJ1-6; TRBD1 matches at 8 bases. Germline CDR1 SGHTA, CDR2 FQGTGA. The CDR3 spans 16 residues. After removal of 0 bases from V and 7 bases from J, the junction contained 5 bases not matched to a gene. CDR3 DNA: TGTGCCAGCAGCTTAACGACCCCAGGGGGCAATTCACCCCTCCACTTT. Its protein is CASSLTTPGGNSPLHF.

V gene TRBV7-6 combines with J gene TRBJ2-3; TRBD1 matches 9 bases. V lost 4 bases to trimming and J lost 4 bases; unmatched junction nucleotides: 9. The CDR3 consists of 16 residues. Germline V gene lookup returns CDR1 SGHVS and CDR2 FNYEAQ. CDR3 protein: CASSSVPGQGSDTQYF. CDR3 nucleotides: TGTGCCAGCAGCTCCGTCCCGGGACAGGGATCAGATACGCAGTATTTT.

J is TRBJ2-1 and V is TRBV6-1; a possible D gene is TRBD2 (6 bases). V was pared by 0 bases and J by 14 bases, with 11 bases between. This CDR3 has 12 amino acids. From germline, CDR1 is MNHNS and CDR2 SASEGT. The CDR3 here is CASSEAGGGEFF. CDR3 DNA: TGTGCCAGCAGTGAAGCGGGGGGTGGCGAGTTCTTC.

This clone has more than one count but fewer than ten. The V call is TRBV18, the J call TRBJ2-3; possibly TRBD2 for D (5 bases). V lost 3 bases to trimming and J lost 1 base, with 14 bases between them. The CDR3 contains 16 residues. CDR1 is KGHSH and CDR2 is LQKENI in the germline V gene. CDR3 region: CASSPILAEGTDTQYF. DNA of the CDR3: TGTGCCAGCTCACCTATACTTGCGGAGGGCACAGATACGCAGTATTTT.

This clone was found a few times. The CDR3 DNA follows: TGTGCCAGCAGTTACTCAACAGGGGGCCGTGGCTACACCTTC. Protein product: CASSYSTGGRGYTF. The chain employs TRBV6-5 and TRBJ1-2, with TRBD1 matching 9 bases. After removal of 0 bases from V and 7 bases from J, the junction contained 3 bases not matched to a gene. Germline V gene sequence: CDR1 MNHEY, CDR2 SVGAGI. The CDR3 is 14 residues long.

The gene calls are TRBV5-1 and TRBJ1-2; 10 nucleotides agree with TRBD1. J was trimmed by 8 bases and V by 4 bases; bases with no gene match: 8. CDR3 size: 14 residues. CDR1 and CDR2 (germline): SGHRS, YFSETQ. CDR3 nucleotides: TGCGCCAGCAGCCAGGACAGGGGGGTCAGCGGCTACACCTTC. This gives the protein CASSQDRGVSGYTF.

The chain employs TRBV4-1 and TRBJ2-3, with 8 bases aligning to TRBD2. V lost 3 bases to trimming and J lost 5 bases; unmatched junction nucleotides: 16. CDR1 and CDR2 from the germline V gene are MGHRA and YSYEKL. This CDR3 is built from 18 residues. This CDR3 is CASSQEPVGAGVGDTQYF. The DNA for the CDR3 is TGCGCCAGCAGCCAGGAACCCGTTGGAGCGGGAGTTGGAGATACGCAGTATTTT.

Here the CDR3 reads CASSSGLAETYEQYF. The CDR3 nucleotides are TGCGCCAGCAGCTCCGGACTAGCGGAAACCTACGAGCAGTACTTC. The J gene is TRBJ2-7, the V gene TRBV5-1; 10 bases map to TRBD2. The CDR3 extends over 15 amino acids. Germline lookup yields CDR1 SGHRS and CDR2 YFSETQ. Trimming at V came to 3 bases and at J to 2 bases, leaving 5 bases not matched to a gene.

CDR3 loop: CASSFTDSSYNEQFF. The CDR3 nucleotides read TGCGCCAGCAGCTTTACTGATAGCTCCTACAATGAGCAGTTCTTC. The chain carries TRBV5-1 and TRBJ2-1; D ambiguous. Per germline, CDR1 SGHRS and CDR2 YFSETQ. The CDR3 covers 15 residues. V lost 2 bases and J lost 0, with 9 bases in between.

CDR3 nucleotide sequence: TGTGCCAGCAGCTCCGGGCCGGGACAGGGTAGCTCTGGAAACACCATATATTTT. Translating it yields CASSSGPGQGSSGNTIYF. The chain has TRBV7-6 and TRBJ1-3; the match to TRBD1 covers 9 bases. The V gene's germline CDR1 is SGHVS and CDR2 FNYEAQ. Trimming took 4 bases from V and 0 from J; bases not matched to a gene: 10. This CDR3 is 18 amino acids long.

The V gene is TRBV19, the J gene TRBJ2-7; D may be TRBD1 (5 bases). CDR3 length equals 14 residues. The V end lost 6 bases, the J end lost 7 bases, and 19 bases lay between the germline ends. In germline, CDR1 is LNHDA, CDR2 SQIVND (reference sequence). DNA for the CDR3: TGTGCCAGTAGCTATACCGGGCCCCAGGGAGAGCAGTACTTC. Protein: CASSYTGPQGEQYF. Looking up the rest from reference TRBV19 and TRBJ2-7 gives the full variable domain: DGGITQSPKYLFRKEGQNVTLSCEQNLNHDAMYWYRQDPGQGLRLIYYSQIVNDFQKGDIAEGYSVSREKKESFPLTVTSAQKNPTAFYLCASSYTGPQGEQYFGPGTRLTVT.

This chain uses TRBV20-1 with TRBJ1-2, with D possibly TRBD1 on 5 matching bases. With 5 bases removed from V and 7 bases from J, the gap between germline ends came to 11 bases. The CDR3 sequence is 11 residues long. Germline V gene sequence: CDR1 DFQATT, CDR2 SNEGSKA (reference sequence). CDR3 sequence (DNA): TGCAGTGCTCCTACAGGCTCTGGCTACACCTTC. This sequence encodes CSAPTGSGYTF.

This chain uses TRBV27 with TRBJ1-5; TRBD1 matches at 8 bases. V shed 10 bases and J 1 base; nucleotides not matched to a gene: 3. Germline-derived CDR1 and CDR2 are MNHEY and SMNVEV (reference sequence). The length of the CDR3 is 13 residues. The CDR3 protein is CATRGRSNQPQHF. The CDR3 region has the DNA TGTGCCACCAGGGGGCGAAGCAATCAGCCCCAGCATTTT.

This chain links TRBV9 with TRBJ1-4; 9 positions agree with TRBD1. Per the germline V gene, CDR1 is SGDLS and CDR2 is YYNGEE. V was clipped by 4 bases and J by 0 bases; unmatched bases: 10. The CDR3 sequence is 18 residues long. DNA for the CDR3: TGTGCCAGCAGCTACGAGACAGGGGGAGAAGCAACTAATGAAAAACTGTTTTTT. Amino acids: CASSYETGGEATNEKLFF.

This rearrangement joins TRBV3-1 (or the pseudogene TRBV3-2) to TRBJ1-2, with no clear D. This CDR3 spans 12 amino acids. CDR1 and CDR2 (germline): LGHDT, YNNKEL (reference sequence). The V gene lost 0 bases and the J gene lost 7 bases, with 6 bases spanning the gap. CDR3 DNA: TGTGCCAGCAGCCAAGAGTCAGGTGGCTACACCTTC. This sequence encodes CASSQESGGYTF.

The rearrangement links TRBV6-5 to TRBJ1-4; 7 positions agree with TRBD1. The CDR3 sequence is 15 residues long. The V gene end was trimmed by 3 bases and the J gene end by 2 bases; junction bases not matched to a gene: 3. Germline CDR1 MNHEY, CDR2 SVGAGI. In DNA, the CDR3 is TGTGCCAGCAGTTATACAGGGGCCACTAATGAAAAACTGTTTTTT. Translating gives CASSYTGATNEKLFF.

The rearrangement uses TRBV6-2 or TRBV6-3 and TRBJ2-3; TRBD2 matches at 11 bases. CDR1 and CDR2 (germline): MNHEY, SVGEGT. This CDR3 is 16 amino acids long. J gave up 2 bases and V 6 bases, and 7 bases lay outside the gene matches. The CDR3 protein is CASSQPGLAVTDTQYF. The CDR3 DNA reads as TGTGCCAGCAGCCAACCGGGACTAGCGGTCACAGATACGCAGTATTTT.